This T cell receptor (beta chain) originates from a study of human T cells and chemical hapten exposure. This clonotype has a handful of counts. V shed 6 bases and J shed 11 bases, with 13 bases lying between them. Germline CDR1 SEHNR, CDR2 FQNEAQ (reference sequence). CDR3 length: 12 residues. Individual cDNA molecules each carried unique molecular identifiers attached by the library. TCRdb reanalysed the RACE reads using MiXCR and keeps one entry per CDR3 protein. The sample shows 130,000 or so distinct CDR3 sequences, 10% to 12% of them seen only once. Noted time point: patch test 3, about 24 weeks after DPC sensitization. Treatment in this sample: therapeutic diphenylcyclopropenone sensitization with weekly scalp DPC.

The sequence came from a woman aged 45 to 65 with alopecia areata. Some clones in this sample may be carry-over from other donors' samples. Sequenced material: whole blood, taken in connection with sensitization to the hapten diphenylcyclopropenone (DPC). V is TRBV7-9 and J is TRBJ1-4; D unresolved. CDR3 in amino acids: CASREGLGKLFF. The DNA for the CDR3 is TGTGCCAGCAGAGAAGGACTGGGGAAACTGTTTTTT.